This T cell receptor (beta chain) appears in the sequencing data of a study of cytomegalovirus exposure and HLA in healthy donors. Primers for the PCR totalled 60 Vbeta and 13 Jbeta. Using immunoSEQ multiplex PCR, the repertoire was profiled, and TCRdb retains in-frame clones only, with some absent. The sample contains about 100,000 clones, around three quarters of which appear only once. CDR1 is WSHSY and CDR2 is SAAADI in the germline V gene. The CDR3 covers 14 residues. Trimming removed 5 bases at V and 10 bases at J, with 15 bases between. The sequence came from a female donor in good health and CMV-seropositive. The specimen was PBMCs. The chain couples TRBV10-2 to TRBJ1-6; D unresolved. The CDR3 spells CASSSEDGYSPLHF. DNA of the CDR3: TGCGCCAGCAGTTCAGAGGATGGTTACTCACCCCTCCACTTT.